This T cell receptor (beta chain) was identified in a study of blood T cell repertoires in COVID-19. Germline-derived CDR1 and CDR2 are GTSNPN and SVGIG (reference sequence). The CDR3 loop spans 13 amino acids. V was pared by 1 base and J by 5 bases, with 8 bases between. Source study methods: Cell counts per sample came from amplifying reference gene primers. TCRdb keeps only in-frame clones here, not all; method: immunoSEQ multiplex PCR. V and J calls and clone size come straight from that table; D and trimming were deduced from the DNA. The sample consists of just over 300,000 clones, 90% of them appearing once. Enrolled through a virtual design, the participants were between about 18 and 100 years of age and came from 24 US areas.

The J gene is TRBJ2-2, the V gene TRBV30; a weak D match, TRBD2 (6 bases). The material sequenced was PBMCs or T cells enriched from blood (not recorded which). The source of this sequence is a woman younger than 30 with acute COVID-19. The CDR3 is CAWSGGGTGELFF. The CDR3 bases are TGTGCCTGGAGTGGAGGAGGGACCGGGGAGCTGTTTTTT.